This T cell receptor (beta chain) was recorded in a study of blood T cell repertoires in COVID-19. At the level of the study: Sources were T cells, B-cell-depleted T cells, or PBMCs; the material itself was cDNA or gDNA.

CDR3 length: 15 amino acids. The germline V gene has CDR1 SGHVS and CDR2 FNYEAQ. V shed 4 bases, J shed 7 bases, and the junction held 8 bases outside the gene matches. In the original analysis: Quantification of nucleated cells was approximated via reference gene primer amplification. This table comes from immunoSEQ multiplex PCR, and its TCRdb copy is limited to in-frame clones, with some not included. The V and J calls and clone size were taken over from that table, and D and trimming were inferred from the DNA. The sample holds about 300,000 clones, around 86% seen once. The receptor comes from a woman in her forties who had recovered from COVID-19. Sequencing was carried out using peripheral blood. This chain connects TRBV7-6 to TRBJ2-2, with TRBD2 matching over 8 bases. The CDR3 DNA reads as TGTGCCAGCAGCTCCCCGGGGGGGCACGGCGGGGAGCTGTTTTTT. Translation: CASSSPGGHGGELFF.